Given below is one T cell receptor beta chain in context. Its antigen is unknown. These data originate in a study of cytomegalovirus exposure and HLA in healthy donors. Study-level background: Findings of an earlier analysis included 117 million unique TCR beta sequences from 190 million or so T cells. An early data release held tens of millions of unique TCRs from HLA-typed donors. Study-level results: HLA-A and HLA-B allele assignments for most subjects were reportedly predicted accurately using TCR beta sequences. Most TCR sequences showed up rarely, but some public TCRs showed up in many donors.

Researchers ran the PCR with 60 Vbeta and 13 Jbeta primers. Profiling relied on immunoSEQ multiplex PCR, and the TCRdb table lists in-frame clones only, not all of them. The sample lists more than 90,000 clones; around three quarters were seen once. V dropped 6 bases and J dropped 8 bases, with 13 bases sitting between them. The CDR3 has 13 amino acids. The germline gives CDR1 SGHVS, CDR2 FNYEAQ. This TCR came from a woman younger than 30 in good health and CMV-seropositive. This sequence joins TRBV7-6 and TRBJ1-4; tentatively, D is TRBD1 (6 bases). The material sequenced was PBMCs. CDR3 protein: CASSRTGREKLFF. The CDR3 nucleotides are TGTGCCAGCAGTCGTACAGGGCGGGAAAAACTGTTTTTT.